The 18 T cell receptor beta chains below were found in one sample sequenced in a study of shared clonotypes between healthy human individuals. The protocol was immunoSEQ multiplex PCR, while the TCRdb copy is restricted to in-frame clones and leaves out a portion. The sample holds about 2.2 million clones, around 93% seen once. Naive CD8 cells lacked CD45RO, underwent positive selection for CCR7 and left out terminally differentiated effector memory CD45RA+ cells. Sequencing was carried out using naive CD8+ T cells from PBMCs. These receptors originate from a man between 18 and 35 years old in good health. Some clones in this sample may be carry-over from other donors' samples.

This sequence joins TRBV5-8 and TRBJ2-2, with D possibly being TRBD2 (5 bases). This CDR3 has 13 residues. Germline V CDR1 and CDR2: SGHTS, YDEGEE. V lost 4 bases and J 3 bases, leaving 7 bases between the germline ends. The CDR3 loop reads CASSQDYTGELFF. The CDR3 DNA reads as TGTGCCAGCAGCCAGGACTACACCGGGGAGCTGTTTTTT.

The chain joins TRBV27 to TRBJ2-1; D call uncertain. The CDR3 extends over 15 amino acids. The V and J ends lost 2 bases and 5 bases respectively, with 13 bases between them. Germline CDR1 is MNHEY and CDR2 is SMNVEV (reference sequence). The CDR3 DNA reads TGTGCCAGCAGTTTACTCCCAGGAAAGAACAATGAGCAGTTCTTC. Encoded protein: CASSLLPGKNNEQFF.

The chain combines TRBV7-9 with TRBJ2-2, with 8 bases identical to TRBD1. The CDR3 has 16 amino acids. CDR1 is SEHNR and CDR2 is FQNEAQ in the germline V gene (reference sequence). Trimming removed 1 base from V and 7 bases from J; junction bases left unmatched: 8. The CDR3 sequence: CASSLVARGRGGELFF. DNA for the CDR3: TGTGCCAGCAGCTTAGTGGCCAGGGGGCGAGGCGGGGAGCTGTTTTTT.

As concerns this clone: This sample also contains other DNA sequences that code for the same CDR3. CDR3 protein: CASSLSTGELFF. Here the CDR3 DNA reads TGTGCCAGCAGCCTCTCCACCGGGGAGCTGTTTTTT. The gene calls are TRBV7-9 and TRBJ2-2; D is uncertain. V lost 5 bases, J lost 4 bases, and 5 bases lay in between. Germline V gives CDR1 SEHNR, CDR2 FQNEAQ (reference sequence). The CDR3 runs 12 residues.

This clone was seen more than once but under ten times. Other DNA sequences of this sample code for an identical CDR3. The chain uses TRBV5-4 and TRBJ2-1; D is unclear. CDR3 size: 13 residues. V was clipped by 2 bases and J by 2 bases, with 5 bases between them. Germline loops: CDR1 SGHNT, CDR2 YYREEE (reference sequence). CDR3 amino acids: CASSFRAYNEQFF. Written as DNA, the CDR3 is TGTGCCAGCAGCTTCCGGGCCTACAATGAGCAGTTCTTC.

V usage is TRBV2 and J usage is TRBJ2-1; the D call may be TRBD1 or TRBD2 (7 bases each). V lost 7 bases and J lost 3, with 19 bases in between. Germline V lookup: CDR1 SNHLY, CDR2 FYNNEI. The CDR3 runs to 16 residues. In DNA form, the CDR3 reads TGTGCCAGCACCCTCAGGGGGGGCAGTCTCTACAATGAGCAGTTCTTC. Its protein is CASTLRGGSLYNEQFF.

CDR3 DNA sequence: TGCGCCAGCAGTCCCCGTCCGGATAGCAATCAGCCCCAGCATTTT. Translated: CASSPRPDSNQPQHF. This chain connects TRBV4-1 to TRBJ1-5; D is uncertain. Trimming left V 6 bases short and J 0 bases short, with 12 bases between. Germline values: CDR1 MGHRA, CDR2 YSYEKL. This CDR3 is built from 15 residues.

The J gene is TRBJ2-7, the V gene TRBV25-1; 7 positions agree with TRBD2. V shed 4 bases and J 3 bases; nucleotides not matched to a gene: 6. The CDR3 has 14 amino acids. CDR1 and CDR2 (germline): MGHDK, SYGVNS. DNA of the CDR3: TGTGCCAGCAGTGGGCTAGCGGATAACTACGAGCAGTACTTC. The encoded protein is CASSGLADNYEQYF.

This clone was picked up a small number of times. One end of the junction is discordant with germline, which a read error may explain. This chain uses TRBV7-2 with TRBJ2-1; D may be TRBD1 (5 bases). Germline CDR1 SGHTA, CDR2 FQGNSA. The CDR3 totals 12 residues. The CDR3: CASSLTRGPMLF. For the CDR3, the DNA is TGTGCCAGCAGCTTAACAAGGGGTCCGATGCTCTTC.

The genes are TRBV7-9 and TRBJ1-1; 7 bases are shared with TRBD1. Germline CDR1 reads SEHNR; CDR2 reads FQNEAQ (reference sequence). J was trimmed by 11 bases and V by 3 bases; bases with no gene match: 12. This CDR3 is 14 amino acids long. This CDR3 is CASSLVLQGTVAFF. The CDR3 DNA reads TGTGCCAGCAGCTTGGTGCTACAGGGGACCGTGGCTTTCTTT.

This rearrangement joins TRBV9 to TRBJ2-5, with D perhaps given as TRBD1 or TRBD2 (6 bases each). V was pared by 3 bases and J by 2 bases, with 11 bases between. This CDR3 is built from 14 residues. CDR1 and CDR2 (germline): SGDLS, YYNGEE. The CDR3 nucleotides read TGTGCCAGCAGCGAAGGGGGGAGGCAAGAGACCCAGTACTTC. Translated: CASSEGGRQETQYF.

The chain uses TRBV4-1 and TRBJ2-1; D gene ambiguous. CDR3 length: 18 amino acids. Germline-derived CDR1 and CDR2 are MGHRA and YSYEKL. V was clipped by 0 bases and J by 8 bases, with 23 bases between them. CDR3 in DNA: TGCGCCAGCAGCCAAGAACGCCGGTCAGGTAGGGATGGGGATGAGCAGTTCTTC. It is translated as CASSQERRSGRDGDEQFF.

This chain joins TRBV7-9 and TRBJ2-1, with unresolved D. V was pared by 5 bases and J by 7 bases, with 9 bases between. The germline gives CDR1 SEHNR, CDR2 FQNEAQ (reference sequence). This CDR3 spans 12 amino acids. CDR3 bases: TGTGCCAGCAGCGCCCCAATGAATGAGCAGTTCTTC. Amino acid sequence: CASSAPMNEQFF. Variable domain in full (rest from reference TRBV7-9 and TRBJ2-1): DTGVSQNPRHKITKRGQNVTFRCDPISEHNRLYWYRQTLGQGPEFLTYFQNEAQLEKSRLLSDRFSAERPKGSFSTLEIQRTEQGDSAMYLCASSAPMNEQFFGPGTRLTVL.

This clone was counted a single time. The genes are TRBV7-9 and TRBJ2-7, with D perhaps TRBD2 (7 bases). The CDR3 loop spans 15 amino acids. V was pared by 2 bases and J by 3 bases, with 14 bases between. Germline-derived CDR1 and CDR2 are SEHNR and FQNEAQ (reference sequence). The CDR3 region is CASSLTGGSFYEQYF. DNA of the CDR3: TGTGCCAGCAGCTTAACGGGGGGCTCGTTCTACGAGCAGTACTTC.

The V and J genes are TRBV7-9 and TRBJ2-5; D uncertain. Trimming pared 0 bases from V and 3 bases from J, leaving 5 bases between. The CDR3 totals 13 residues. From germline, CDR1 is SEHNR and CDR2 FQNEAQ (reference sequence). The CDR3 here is CASSLANEETQYF. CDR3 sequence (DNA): TGTGCCAGCAGCTTAGCGAACGAAGAGACCCAGTACTTC.

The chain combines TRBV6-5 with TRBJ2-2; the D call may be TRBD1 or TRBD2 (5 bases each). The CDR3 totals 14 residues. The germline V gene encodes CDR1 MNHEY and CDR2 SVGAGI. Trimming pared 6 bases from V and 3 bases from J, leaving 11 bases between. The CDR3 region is CASRLGPYTGELFF. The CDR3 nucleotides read TGTGCCAGCAGACTGGGACCGTACACCGGGGAGCTGTTTTTT.

For the CDR3, the DNA is TGCGCCAGCAGTGAGAGGGCTCAGCCCCAGCATTTT. Encoded protein: CASSERAQPQHF. This chain uses TRBV10-2 with TRBJ1-5; D call uncertain. The germline V and J ends were trimmed by 2 bases and 6 bases, with 5 bases remaining between them. Germline loops: CDR1 WSHSY, CDR2 SAAADI. CDR3 length: 12 amino acids.

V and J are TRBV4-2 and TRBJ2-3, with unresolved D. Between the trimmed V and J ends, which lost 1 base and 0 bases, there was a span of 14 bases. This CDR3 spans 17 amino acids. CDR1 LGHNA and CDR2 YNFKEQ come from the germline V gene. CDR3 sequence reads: CASSQVFASGSTDTQYF. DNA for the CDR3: TGTGCCAGCAGCCAAGTCTTCGCTTCTGGGAGCACAGATACGCAGTATTTT.